The 11 T cell receptor beta chains below were found in one sample sequenced in a study of graft-versus-host responses after intestinal transplantation (dated by TCRdb to the early 2020s). The time point label corresponds to: cells obtained before transplantation from donor or recipient. Libraries were made using the immunoSEQ multiplex PCR assay. Imported from immuneACCESS, the table was reduced by TCRdb to in-frame sequences with V and J called. These copies leave out some clones; in studies compared against another copy, an unresolved V gene accounts for under half, and the cause of the remainder is not known. This sample is represented by approximately 99,000 clones; 75% to 95% of them were singletons. About 0.18% of the sample rests with the top ten. Antigens of these TCRs are unknown. Sequences were derived from unstimulated CD4+ T cells sorted from spleen or lymph node cells, sampled before transplant. These receptor sequences come from a human donor who was the organ donor for an intestinal transplant.

V usage is TRBV9 and J usage is TRBJ1-2; TRBD1 matches 7 bases. This CDR3 is built from 14 residues. V lost 3 bases to trimming and J lost 4 bases; unmatched junction nucleotides: 6. Looked up from germline, CDR1 is SGDLS and CDR2 is YYNGEE. CDR3 loop: CASSGQGRGYGYTF. CDR3 nucleotide sequence: TGTGCCAGCAGCGGACAGGGACGCGGCTATGGCTACACCTTC.

The chain is built from TRBV27 and TRBJ2-4; possibly TRBD1 for D (6 bases). CDR1 is MNHEY and CDR2 is SMNVEV in the germline V gene (reference sequence). V was trimmed by 5 bases and J by 0 bases, leaving 11 bases between them. CDR3 length equals 15 residues. CDR3 sequence: CASSPQGAAKNIQYF. The CDR3 bases are TGTGCCAGCAGTCCACAGGGTGCAGCCAAAAACATTCAGTACTTC.

This clone has a handful of counts. In DNA, the CDR3 is TGTGCCACAGGGTTTTCACCCCTCCACTTT. As protein: CATGFSPLHF. The J gene is TRBJ1-6, the V gene TRBV5-8, with TRBD1 as a possible D gene (5 bases). Per the germline V gene, CDR1 is SGHTS and CDR2 is YDEGEE. The CDR3 length is 10 residues. The germline V and J ends were trimmed by 9 bases and 9 bases, with 7 bases remaining between them.

The rearrangement joins TRBV4-1 to TRBJ2-7; 16 nucleotides agree with TRBD2. The CDR3 covers 17 residues. V was pared by 5 bases and J by 4 bases, with 8 bases of the junction left unmatched. The germline CDR1 and CDR2 sequences are MGHRA and YSYEKL. The CDR3 reads CASSNPGLAGGPYEQYF. CDR3 nucleotides: TGCGCCAGCAGCAACCCGGGACTAGCGGGGGGGCCGTACGAGCAGTACTTC.

About this clone itself: At one boundary the junction diverges from the germline segment, which might be a read error. V and J are TRBV29-1 and TRBJ2-5; 9 bases fit TRBD1. The CDR3 consists of 9 residues. Germline V gene lookup returns CDR1 SQVTM and CDR2 ANQGSEA. CDR3 in DNA: TGCAGCTCCGGGGACAGGGAAGACTTC. Encoded protein: CSSGDREDF.

Comment on this clone: At the DNA level, this CDR3 is encoded by other sequences in the same sample as well. The V gene is TRBV10-3, the J gene TRBJ2-3; TRBD2 is a possible D gene (6 bases). Germline assignment: CDR1 ENHRY and CDR2 SYGVKD. The CDR3 is 14 amino acids. The V gene lost 2 bases and the J gene lost 3 bases, with 9 bases spanning the gap. The CDR3 spells CAISERGSTDTQYF. In DNA form, the CDR3 reads TGTGCCATCAGTGAGCGGGGGAGTACAGATACGCAGTATTTT.

This clone was seen a single time. The sample holds other DNA sequences that translate to the same CDR3. In nucleotides, the CDR3 is TGTGCCAGCAGCTCGCAGGGGTACGAGCAGTACTTC. Its translation is CASSSQGYEQYF. The genes are TRBV7-2 and TRBJ2-7; D might be TRBD1 (6 bases). The V gene's germline CDR1 is SGHTA and CDR2 FQGNSA. The CDR3 spans 12 residues. V dropped 4 bases and J dropped 4 bases, with 8 bases sitting between them.

V is TRBV9 and J is TRBJ2-2; 8 nucleotides agree with TRBD1. J lost 7 bases, V lost 3 bases, and 14 bases had no gene match. The CDR3 covers 17 residues. Germline lookup yields CDR1 SGDLS and CDR2 YYNGEE. The CDR3 here is CASSARQGTPRNGELFF. The CDR3 DNA reads as TGTGCCAGCAGCGCCAGACAGGGGACCCCCCGGAACGGGGAGCTGTTTTTT.

The V call is TRBV19, the J call TRBJ2-7; 10 bases are shared with TRBD1. In germline, CDR1 is LNHDA, CDR2 SQIVND (reference sequence). The CDR3 length is 13 residues. Trimming took 6 bases from V and 3 from J; bases not matched to a gene: 2. The CDR3 protein is CASSRDRGYEQYF. In nucleotides, the CDR3 is TGTGCCAGTAGCCGGGACAGGGGCTACGAGCAGTACTTC. Together with reference TRBV19 and TRBJ2-7, the CDR3 gives the full variable domain: DGGITQSPKYLFRKEGQNVTLSCEQNLNHDAMYWYRQDPGQGLRLIYYSQIVNDFQKGDIAEGYSVSREKKESFPLTVTSAQKNPTAFYLCASSRDRGYEQYFGPGTRLTVT.

This clone was detected only once. V and J are TRBV4-1 and TRBJ2-5, with D perhaps matching TRBD1 (6 bases). V dropped 0 bases and J dropped 1 base, with 15 bases sitting between them. Germline lookup yields CDR1 MGHRA and CDR2 YSYEKL. This CDR3 is 17 amino acids long. The CDR3 DNA reads as TGCGCCAGCAGCCAAGAGCGACCCGGGGACACCCAAGAGACCCAGTACTTC. Translating it yields CASSQERPGDTQETQYF.

The rearrangement joins TRBV7-3 to TRBJ1-1, with D uncertain. The CDR3 length is 13 residues. V was clipped by 1 base and J by 5 bases, with 8 bases between them. Germline-derived CDR1 and CDR2 are SGHTA and FQGTGA. This CDR3 is CASSLSPRTEAFF. The CDR3 coding sequence is TGTGCCAGCAGCTTAAGCCCCAGGACTGAAGCTTTCTTT.